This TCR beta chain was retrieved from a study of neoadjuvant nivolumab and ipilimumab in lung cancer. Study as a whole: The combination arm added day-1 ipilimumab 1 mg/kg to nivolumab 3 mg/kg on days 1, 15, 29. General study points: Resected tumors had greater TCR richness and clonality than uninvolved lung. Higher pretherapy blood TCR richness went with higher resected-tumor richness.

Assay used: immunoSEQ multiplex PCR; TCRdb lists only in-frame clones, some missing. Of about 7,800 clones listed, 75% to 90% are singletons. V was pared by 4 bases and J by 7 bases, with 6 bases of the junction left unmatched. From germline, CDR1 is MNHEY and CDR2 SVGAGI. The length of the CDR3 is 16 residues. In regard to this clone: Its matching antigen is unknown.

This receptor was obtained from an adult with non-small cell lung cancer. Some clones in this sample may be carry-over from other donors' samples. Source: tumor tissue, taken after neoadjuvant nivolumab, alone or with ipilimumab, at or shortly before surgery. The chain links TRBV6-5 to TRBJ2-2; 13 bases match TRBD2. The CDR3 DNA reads TGTGCCAGCAGTTCAGGACTAGCGGGAGTGGTCGGGGAGCTGTTTTTT. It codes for CASSSGLAGVVGELFF.